The T cell receptor (beta chain) described here comes from a study of CD8+ T cells in alopecia areata. Of note for this clone: Its antigen is not identified.

cDNA serving as the sequencing template came from extracted, reverse transcribed RNA. Produced via immunoSEQ multiplex PCR; TCRdb's table is partial and in-frame only. The sample yields about 150,000 clones, approximately 60% seen once. The germline V gene encodes CDR1 MNHEY and CDR2 SMNVEV (reference sequence). The CDR3 runs 17 residues. Trimming cost V 6 bases and J 3 bases; bases outside gene matches: 12. PBMCs served as the source from which CD4+ and CD8+ T cells were sorted. Findings and limits, study-wide: Higher clonality and more expanded CD8+ clones appeared in lesional than normal scalp. Sequencing of scalp samples also includes resident alphabeta T cells from normal skin. Unlike in mice, where it was clearer, TCR sharing across patients was less clear, possibly HLA-related.

V is TRBV27 and J is TRBJ1-2; 11 nucleotides agree with TRBD1. The sample taken for sequencing was CD8+ T cells sorted from blood. This TCR came from a human donor in good health. The CDR3 sequence: CASRRMPGQGDDYGYTF. DNA of the CDR3: TGTGCCAGCAGACGGATGCCGGGACAGGGGGACGACTATGGCTACACCTTC.